This TCR beta chain was sequenced during a study of regulatory T cells in long-lasting Graves disease. Notes on the study in general: Authors noted too few samples as a limitation. Persistent Graves' patients showed less TCR diversity than newly diagnosed patients showed.

Arm-PCR of CDR3 regions and iRepertoire HTBI primers were used to build TCR beta libraries. TCRdb re-called the multiplex PCR reads with MiXCR, one entry per CDR3 protein. The sample includes 600,000 to 800,000 distinct CDR3 sequences, around 30% of them seen just once. Time point given: persistent/refractory GD, antithyroid drugs over 5 years with positive TRAb. The TCR library was made from RNA that had been extracted from PBMCs in TRIzol. As concerns this clonotype: Its antigen is as yet unknown.

The CDR3 runs to 14 residues. Trimming cost V 6 bases and J 4 bases; bases outside gene matches: 9. Germline CDR1 is DFQATT and CDR2 is SNEGSKA (reference sequence). The chain is built from TRBV20-1 and TRBJ1-2, with TRBD1 identical over 9 bases. This clonotype originated in a female donor with Graves disease. Material: peripheral blood mononuclear cells (PBMCs), obtained when the disease was refractory, from a patient treated with antithyroid drugs. The DNA of the CDR3 is TGCAGTGCCCGGGGGACAGGGTTATCCTATGGCTACACCTTC. Protein: CSARGTGLSYGYTF.